A selection of T cell receptor beta chains follows, all from one sample in a study of T cells in Graves' hyperthyroidism and ophthalmopathy. TCRdb re-called the multiplex PCR reads through MiXCR, storing one row per CDR3 protein. The sample holds approximately 400,000 distinct CDR3 sequences, around 16% seen once. The sample comprised blood. The receptors come from a woman between 18 and 30 years old with Graves' hyperthyroidism. CDR3s include the opening cysteine and the closing phenylalanine or tryptophan. D genes are given only for firm matches. Some rows have no size entry. The others give once, few or many, or a class for an expanded clone.

J gene,V gene,D gene,clone size,CDR3 DNA,CDR3 protein
TRBJ2-1,TRBV9,-,many,TGTGCCAGCAGCGGGGGGCCCCCGAGCTCCTACAATGAGCAGTTCTTC,CASSGGPPSSYNEQFF
TRBJ2-1,TRBV18,-,many,TGTGCCAGCTCACCACCTAGACAGGCTTCCTACAATGAGCAGTTCTTC,CASSPPRQASYNEQFF
TRBJ2-7,TRBV28,-,many,TGTGCCAGCAGTTTATCCCCCGCCAGGCAGCTCTCCTACGAGCAGTACTTC,CASSLSPARQLSYEQYF
TRBJ2-7,TRBV5-1,-,many,TGCGCCAGCAGCAGCGTTGGGGACTACGAGCAGTACTTC,CASSSVGDYEQYF
TRBJ2-4,TRBV19,TRBD1,few,TGTGCCAGTAGTATAACAGGGGCAGCCAAAAACATTCAGTACTTC,CASSITGAAKNIQYF
TRBJ1-2,TRBV4-1,TRBD1,-,TGCGCCAGCAGGACCGGGACAGAGCCGGGTGTTGGCTACACCTTC,CASRTGTEPGVGYTF
TRBJ2-3,TRBV6-1,-,-,TGTGCCAGCAGTTCGGCCGGGGATACGCAGTATTTT,CASSSAGDTQYF
TRBJ2-7,TRBV30,TRBD1,many,TGTGCCTGGAGTCCAGGGGGATCTCGGGAGCAGTACTTC,CAWSPGGSREQYF
TRBJ2-5,TRBV7-3,-,many,TGTGCCAGCAGCGACGGGGGCTGGGAGACCCAGTACTTC,CASSDGGWETQYF
TRBJ2-1,TRBV12-3/TRBV12-4,TRBD2,many,TGTGCCAGCAGTTTACGTCTAGCGGGATACAATGAGCAGTTCTTC,CASSLRLAGYNEQFF
TRBJ2-3,TRBV5-4,TRBD2,few,TGTGCCAGCAGCTTGGGGAGGACTAGCGTGGGAGATACGCAGTATTTT,CASSLGRTSVGDTQYF
TRBJ2-1,TRBV25-1,-,-,TGTGCCAGCTATTCGGGGGAGCACAATGAGCAGTTCTTC,CASYSGEHNEQFF
TRBJ1-1,TRBV6-1,-,many,TGTGCCAGCAAGTCGGCGGAGAACACTGAAGCTTTCTTT,CASKSAENTEAFF